The 20 T cell receptor beta chains below were found in one sample sequenced in a study of vaccination effects on CD4 cells after COVID-19. Measured with immunoSEQ multiplex PCR; TCRdb has only the in-frame clones, and not every one. Altogether 42,000 or so clones are present, about three quarters being singletons, with the ten largest covering about 8.6%. Following 10 days of culture, CD4+ T cells were isolated. Participants were vaccinated with two doses of either the BNT162b2 or mRNA-1273 vaccine. Their antigen targets remain unknown. The material was CD4+ T cells from PBMCs cultured without peptide, obtained after COVID-19 vaccination. The source is a human donor who received a COVID-19 vaccine.

The rearrangement joins TRBV2 to TRBJ1-1, with D unclear. This CDR3 spans 12 amino acids. Germline-derived CDR1 and CDR2 are SNHLY and FYNNEI. The V gene lost 2 bases and the J gene lost 7 bases, with 8 bases spanning the gap. CDR3 DNA sequence: TGTGCCAGCAGTGAATCAACAGTTGAAGCTTTCTTT. Encoded protein: CASSESTVEAFF.

This chain connects TRBV21-1 to TRBJ2-4. TRBV21-1 has pseudogene status. This CDR3 spans 20 amino acids. The CDR3 spells CASSKVMIIRRILAKNIQYF. The CDR3 bases are TGTGCCAGCAGCAAAGTTATGATTATAAGACGGATACTAGCCAAAAACATTCAGTACTTC.

The chain combines TRBV11-2 with TRBJ2-3; tentatively, D is TRBD2 (6 bases). The V end lost 10 bases, the J end lost 0 bases, and 11 bases lay between the germline ends. Germline V lookup: CDR1 SGHAT, CDR2 FQNNGV. CDR3 length: 13 amino acids. The CDR3 nucleotides read TGTGCCACCAAGCGGGCTAGCACAGATACGCAGTATTTT. It yields the protein CATKRASTDTQYF.

V and J are TRBV3-1 (or the pseudogene TRBV3-2) and TRBJ2-1, with 9 bases lining up with TRBD2. The J segment lost 7 bases and the V segment lost 4 bases, leaving 8 bases of the junction unmatched. The CDR3 sequence is 15 residues long. Germline-derived CDR1 and CDR2 are LGHDT and YNNKEL (reference sequence). The CDR3 sequence: CASSLGPLAGNEQFF. The DNA for the CDR3 is TGTGCCAGCAGCCTGGGTCCGCTAGCGGGGAATGAGCAGTTCTTC.

The chain joins TRBV6-4 to TRBJ2-2; D is perhaps TRBD2 (5 bases). In germline, CDR1 is MRHNA, CDR2 SNTAGT. This CDR3 is built from 15 residues. V was cut by 6 bases and J by 4 bases, with 15 bases left in between. As DNA, the CDR3 is TGTGCCAGCAGAAAGGACTTATTGGGCACCGGGGAGCTGTTTTTT. Encoded protein: CASRKDLLGTGELFF.

The CDR3 spells CASSKMTGAPNTEAFF. CDR3 in DNA: TGTGCCAGCTCAAAAATGACAGGGGCTCCGAACACTGAAGCTTTCTTT. The chain joins TRBV18 to TRBJ1-1, with 8 bases fitting TRBD1. CDR1 KGHSH and CDR2 LQKENI come from the germline V gene. The CDR3 consists of 16 residues. Trimming cost V 5 bases and J 1 base; bases outside gene matches: 9.

The V gene is TRBV6-5, the J gene TRBJ2-1; D not resolved. The germline V and J ends were trimmed by 3 bases and 3 bases, with 6 bases remaining between them. Looked up from germline, CDR1 is MNHEY and CDR2 is SVGAGI. The CDR3 sequence is 13 residues long. The CDR3 DNA sequence: TGTGCCAGCAGTTATGACTTCTACAATGAGCAGTTCTTC. Its translation: CASSYDFYNEQFF.

The chain uses TRBV7-2 and TRBJ1-3; tentative D call: TRBD1 (6 bases). There are 19 residues in the CDR3. V was clipped by 5 bases and J by 0 bases, with 23 bases between them. CDR1 SGHTA and CDR2 FQGNSA come from the germline V gene. In nucleotides, the CDR3 is TGTGCCAGCAGCCCCGGCAGGGGCCGTTTTCACCCCTCTGGAAACACCATATATTTT. The encoded protein is CASSPGRGRFHPSGNTIYF. The full variable domain, in which reference TRBV7-2 and TRBJ1-3 provide the parts outside the CDR3, is GAGVSQSPSNKVTEKGKDVELRCDPISGHTALYWYRQSLGQGLEFLIYFQGNSAPDKSGLPSDRFSAERTGGSVSTLTIQRTQQEDSAVYLCASSPGRGRFHPSGNTIYFGEGSWLTVV.

The table lists this clone with a count of one. The J gene is TRBJ2-6, the V gene TRBV6-6; no firm D call. The CDR3 contains 14 residues. Germline CDR1 is MNHNY and CDR2 is SVGAGI (reference sequence). V lost 3 bases, J lost 0 bases, and 3 bases lay in between. The CDR3 DNA follows: TGTGCCAGCAGTTATGTCTCTGGGGCCAACGTCCTGACTTTC. The encoded protein is CASSYVSGANVLTF.

The rearrangement joins TRBV6-1 to TRBJ1-1; D possibly corresponds to TRBD1 (6 bases). Germline V CDR1 and CDR2: MNHNS, SASEGT. Deletions cut 1 base from V and 3 bases from J, with 9 bases between. This CDR3 region has 14 residues. Here the CDR3 reads CASSEGHRDTEAFF. The CDR3 bases are TGTGCCAGCAGTGAAGGCCACAGGGACACTGAAGCTTTCTTT.

This clone was seen a few times. The chain couples TRBV3-1 (or the pseudogene TRBV3-2) to TRBJ1-2, with 7 bases identical to TRBD1. Per the germline V gene, CDR1 is LGHDT and CDR2 is YNNKEL (reference sequence). Trimming removed 4 bases from V and 8 bases from J; junction bases left unmatched: 16. The CDR3 contains 16 residues. The CDR3: CASSPPTGPRSYGYTF. The DNA for the CDR3 is TGTGCCAGCAGCCCGCCGACAGGGCCAAGGAGCTACGGCTACACCTTC.

The rearrangement links TRBV27 to TRBJ2-7; D perhaps matches TRBD2 (7 bases). Per germline, CDR1 MNHEY and CDR2 SMNVEV (reference sequence). V was trimmed by 6 bases and J by 4 bases, leaving 22 bases between them. CDR3 size: 16 residues. DNA for the CDR3: TGTGCCAGCAGATCAGAGGGGGAGGGCCGTTCGTACGAGCAGTACTTC. Its protein product is CASRSEGEGRSYEQYF.

This chain connects TRBV11-2 to TRBJ2-1; D not resolved. V was clipped by 3 bases and J by 7 bases, with 4 bases between them. This CDR3 has 11 amino acids. CDR1 is SGHAT and CDR2 is FQNNGV in the germline V gene. CDR3 sequence reads: CASSLRNEQFF. The CDR3 DNA reads TGTGCCAGCAGCTTGAGGAATGAGCAGTTCTTC.

This clone turned up a few times. CDR3 coding DNA: TGTGCCAGCAGTTACTCGGCGGGGGCTAACTATGGCTACACCTTC. Its translation is CASSYSAGANYGYTF. The V and J genes are TRBV6-5 and TRBJ1-2, with a tentative D call TRBD1 (5 bases). The CDR3 totals 15 residues. V lost 0 bases, J lost 0 bases, and 8 bases lay in between. Looked up from germline, CDR1 is MNHEY and CDR2 is SVGAGI.

The chain joins TRBV7-9 to TRBJ1-5, with 7 bases that match TRBD1. Germline V lookup: CDR1 SEHNR, CDR2 FQNEAQ (reference sequence). This CDR3 region has 15 residues. With 4 bases clipped from V and 4 bases from J, the junction kept 7 bases outside the gene matches. Written as DNA, the CDR3 is TGTGCCAGCAGCTCTATAGGGACAGTTAATCAGCCCCAGCATTTT. Amino acid sequence: CASSSIGTVNQPQHF.

The sample holds a few counts of this clone. This chain connects TRBV4-2 to TRBJ2-7, with D hard to call. The CDR3 totals 16 residues. V dropped 0 bases and J dropped 0 bases, with 12 bases sitting between them. The germline CDR1 and CDR2 sequences are LGHNA and YNFKEQ. CDR3 sequence (DNA): TGTGCCAGCAGCCAAGATCAGGTGTCCCCCTCCTACGAGCAGTACTTC. It yields the protein CASSQDQVSPSYEQYF.

The sample holds a few counts of this clone. J is TRBJ2-7 and V is TRBV3-1 (or the pseudogene TRBV3-2), with 7 bases that match TRBD1. The germline V gene encodes CDR1 LGHDT and CDR2 YNNKEL (reference sequence). The CDR3 extends over 11 amino acids. Trimming took 9 bases from V and 4 from J; bases not matched to a gene: 3. The CDR3 sequence: CASGRGYEQYF. CDR3 in DNA: TGTGCCAGTGGCAGGGGGTACGAGCAGTACTTC.

In its sample, this clone was seen a few times. The V gene is TRBV6-5, the J gene TRBJ1-1, with D possibly matching TRBD1 (5 bases). Germline CDR1 and CDR2: MNHEY and SVGAGI. V lost 7 bases to trimming and J lost 4 bases, with 10 bases between them. This CDR3 contains 12 residues. The CDR3 DNA sequence: TGTGCCAGCACCCAGGGCCTCACTGAAGCTTTCTTT. Its protein is CASTQGLTEAFF.

This clone was seen more than once but under ten times. This chain connects TRBV5-1 to TRBJ1-3; D gene ambiguous. Germline V gives CDR1 SGHRS, CDR2 YFSETQ. The germline V and J ends were trimmed by 0 bases and 0 bases, with 4 bases remaining between them. The CDR3 is 14 amino acids. DNA for the CDR3: TGCGCCAGCAGCTTGGAATCCTCTGGAAACACCATATATTTT. It encodes CASSLESSGNTIYF.

V gene TRBV5-5 combines with J gene TRBJ2-2, with a weak D call TRBD1 (6 bases). CDR3 length equals 18 residues. Germline lookup yields CDR1 SGHKS and CDR2 YYEKEE (reference sequence). Trimming removed 1 base from V and 2 bases from J, with 18 bases in between. The chain's CDR3 is CASSLRTGIWENTGELFF. Written as DNA, the CDR3 is TGTGCCAGCAGCTTGAGAACAGGGATTTGGGAAAACACCGGGGAGCTGTTTTTT. The full variable domain, its missing parts supplied by reference TRBV5-5 and TRBJ2-2, is DAGVTQSPTHLIKTRGQQVTLRCSPISGHKSVSWYQQVLGQGPQFIFQYYEKEERGRGNFPDRFSARQFPNYSSELNVNALLLGDSALYLCASSLRTGIWENTGELFFGEGSRLTVL.